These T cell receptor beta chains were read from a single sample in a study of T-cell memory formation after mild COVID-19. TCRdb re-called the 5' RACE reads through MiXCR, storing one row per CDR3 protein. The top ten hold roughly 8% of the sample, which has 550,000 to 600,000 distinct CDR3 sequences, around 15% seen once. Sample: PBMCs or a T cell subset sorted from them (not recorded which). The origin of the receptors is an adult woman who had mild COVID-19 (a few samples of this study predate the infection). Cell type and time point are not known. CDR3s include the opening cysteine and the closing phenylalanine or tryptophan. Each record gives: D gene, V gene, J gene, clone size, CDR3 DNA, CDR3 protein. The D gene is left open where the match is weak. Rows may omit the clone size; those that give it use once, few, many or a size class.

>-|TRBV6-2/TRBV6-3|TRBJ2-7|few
TGTGCCAGCAGCCAAGACATTTGGCTAGGTTCCTACGAGCAGTACTTC
CASSQDIWLGSYEQYF
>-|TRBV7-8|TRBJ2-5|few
TGTGCCAGCAGCCCCCCGGAAGGGGTGGAGACCCAGTACTTC
CASSPPEGVETQYF
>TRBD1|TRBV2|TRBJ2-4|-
TGTGCCAGCAGTGAAGGAAAGACAGGGGTGGCCTTC
CASSEGKTGVAF
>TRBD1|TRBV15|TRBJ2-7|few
TGTGCCACCAGCAGGGCCGGGACAGGGGGATTCTACGAGCAGTACTTC
CATSRAGTGGFYEQYF
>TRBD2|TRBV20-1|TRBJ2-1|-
TGCAGTGCTAGAGCACTAGCGGGGGGGCATTGGAGTGAGCAGTTCTTC
CSARALAGGHWSEQFF
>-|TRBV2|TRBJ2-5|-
TGTGCCAGCAGTGAAGCGCTTCAGGGTGAAGGAGAGACCCAGTACTTC
CASSEALQGEGETQYF
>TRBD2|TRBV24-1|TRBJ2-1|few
TGTGCCACCAGTGATGCTAGCGGGAGCAATGAGCAGTTCTTC
CATSDASGSNEQFF
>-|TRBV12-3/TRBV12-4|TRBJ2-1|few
TGTACATCGACATCGTCATTGCCAAGGGTTACCTACAATGAGCAGTTCTTC
CTSTSSLPRVTYNEQFF
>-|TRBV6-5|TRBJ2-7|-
TGTGCCAGCAGTATCACGGACGGCTACGAGCAGTACTTC
CASSITDGYEQYF
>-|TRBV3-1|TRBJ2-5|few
TGTGCCAGCAGCCCCCAAGCCGGGGGCTCAGAGACCCAGTACTTC
CASSPQAGGSETQYF
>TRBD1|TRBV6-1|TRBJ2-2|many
TGTGCCAGCAGCCAGGGACAGTGGACCGGGGAGCTGTTTTTT
CASSQGQWTGELFF
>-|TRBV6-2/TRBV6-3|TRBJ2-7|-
TGTGCCAGCAATACTCGCCCCCTGACCTCCTACGAGCAGTACTTC
CASNTRPLTSYEQYF
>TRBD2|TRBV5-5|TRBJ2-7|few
TGTGCCAGCAGCTTGACAACTAGCGGGAGGGCCTACGAGCAGTACTTC
CASSLTTSGRAYEQYF
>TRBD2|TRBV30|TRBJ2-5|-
TGTGCCTGGAGCCTTAGGGGAGGGCGAGAGACCCAGTACTTC
CAWSLRGGRETQYF
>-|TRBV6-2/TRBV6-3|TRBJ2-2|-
TGTGCCAGCAGTTACGGGGCCGCGAACACCGGGGAGCTGTTTTTT
CASSYGAANTGELFF
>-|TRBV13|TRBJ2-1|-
TGTGCCAGCAGCTTAGTTACCCCCGGGTGGGATGAGCAGTTCTTC
CASSLVTPGWDEQFF
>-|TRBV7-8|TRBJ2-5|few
TGTGCCAGCAGCGATATACCTGAAGAGACCCAGTACTTC
CASSDIPEETQYF
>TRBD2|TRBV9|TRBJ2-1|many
TGTGCCAGCAGCGTAGAAGCGGGAGAGTACAATGAGCAGTTCTTC
CASSVEAGEYNEQFF
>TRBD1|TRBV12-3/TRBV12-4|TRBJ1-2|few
TGTGCCAGCAGTTTACAGGGGGCAGGTGGCTATGGCTACACCTTC
CASSLQGAGGYGYTF
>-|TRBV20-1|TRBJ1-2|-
TGCAGTGCTAGAGATCGGACAGCTACTAACTATGGCTACACCTTC
CSARDRTATNYGYTF
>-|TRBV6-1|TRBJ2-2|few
TGTGCCAGCAGTGTACAGGAAACCGGGGAGCTGTTTTTT
CASSVQETGELFF
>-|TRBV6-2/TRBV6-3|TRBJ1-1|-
TGTGCCAGCAGCCCAAACACAATGAACACTGAAGCTTTCTTT
CASSPNTMNTEAFF
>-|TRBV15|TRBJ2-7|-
TGTGCCACCAGCAGAGATGACCGGGCCAGATACTACGAGCAGTACTTC
CATSRDDRARYYEQYF
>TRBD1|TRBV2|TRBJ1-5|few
TGTGCCAGCAGAACCGGGACAGGGAGGGATCAGCCCCAGCATTTT
CASRTGTGRDQPQHF
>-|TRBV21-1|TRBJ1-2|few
TGTGCCAGCAGCAAACAGGACGGCTATGGCTACACCTTC
CASSKQDGYGYTF
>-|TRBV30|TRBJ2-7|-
TGTGCCTCCATGGAATACGGCAGGGACTACGAGCAGTACTTC
CASMEYGRDYEQYF
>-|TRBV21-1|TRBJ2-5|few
TGTGCCAGCACCGGAGGGCGCGTGACCCAGTACTTC
CASTGGRVTQYF
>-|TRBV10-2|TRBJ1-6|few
TGCGCCAGCAGTCACTCTAATTCACCCCTCCACTTT
CASSHSNSPLHF
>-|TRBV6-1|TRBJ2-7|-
TGTGCCAGCACTCTCATTCCGTCCTACGAGCAGTACTTC
CASTLIPSYEQYF
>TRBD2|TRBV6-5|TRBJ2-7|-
TGTGCCAGCAGTCCCTTAGCGGGAGGGCCTCTTGTAGGGCAGTACTTC
CASSPLAGGPLVGQYF
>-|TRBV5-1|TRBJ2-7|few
TGCGCCAGCAGCTGGGGAGATGGTGGTGAGCAGTACTTC
CASSWGDGGEQYF
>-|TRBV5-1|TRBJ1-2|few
TGCGCCAGCAGCTTGGCACTGGGGGATGGTGGCTACACCTTC
CASSLALGDGGYTF
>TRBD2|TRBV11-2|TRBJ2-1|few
TGTGCCAGCAGCCAGTACCTAGGCGGGAGTCCTGATGAGCAGTTCTTC
CASSQYLGGSPDEQFF
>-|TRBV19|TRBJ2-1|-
TGTGCCAGCAAGAACCAAGGGGCTCAAAAGTACAATGAGCAGTTCTTC
CASKNQGAQKYNEQFF
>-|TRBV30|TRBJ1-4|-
TGTGCCTGGAGTGTAAAGGGGTCAAGGGAAAAACTGTTTTTT
CAWSVKGSREKLFF
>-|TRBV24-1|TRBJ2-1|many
TGTGCCACCAGGGGCCACAATGAGCAGTTCTTC
CATRGHNEQFF